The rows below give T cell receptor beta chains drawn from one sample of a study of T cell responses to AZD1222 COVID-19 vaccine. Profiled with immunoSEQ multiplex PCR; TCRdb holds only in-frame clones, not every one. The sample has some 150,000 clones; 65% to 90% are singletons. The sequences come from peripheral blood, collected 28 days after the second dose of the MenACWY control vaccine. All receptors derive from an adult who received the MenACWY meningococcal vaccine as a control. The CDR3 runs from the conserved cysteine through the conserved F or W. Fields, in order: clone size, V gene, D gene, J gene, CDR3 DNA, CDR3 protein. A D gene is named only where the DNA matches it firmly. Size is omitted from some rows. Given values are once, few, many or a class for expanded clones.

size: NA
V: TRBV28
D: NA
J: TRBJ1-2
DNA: TGTGCCAGCAGTTTGACCGCCTTGAGAGGCTACACCTTC
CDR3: CASSLTALRGYTF

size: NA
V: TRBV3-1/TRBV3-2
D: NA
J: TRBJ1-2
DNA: TGTGCCAGCAGCCAAGGACCGGGGGCCGGCTATGGCTACACCTTC
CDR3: CASSQGPGAGYGYTF

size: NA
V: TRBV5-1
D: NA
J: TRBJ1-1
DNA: TGCGCCAGCAGCGATGTACAGGGAAGCACTGAAGCTTTCTTT
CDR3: CASSDVQGSTEAFF

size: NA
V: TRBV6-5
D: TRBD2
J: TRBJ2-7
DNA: TGTGCCAGCAGTTACTCGGGACTAGCGGGAGTGCAGCAGTACTTC
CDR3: CASSYSGLAGVQQYF

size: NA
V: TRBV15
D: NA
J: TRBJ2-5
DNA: TGTGCCACCAGCACTCCCGCGGTGGGGGGAATAGAGACCCAGTACTTC
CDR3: CATSTPAVGGIETQYF

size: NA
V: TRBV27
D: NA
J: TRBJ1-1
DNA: TGTGCCAGCAGTTCGGTAGGAACTGAAGCTTTCTTT
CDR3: CASSSVGTEAFF

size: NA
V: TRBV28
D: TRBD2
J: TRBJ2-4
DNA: TGTGCCAGCAGTACGACGGGGGGTCTAAACATTCAGTACTTC
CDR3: CASSTTGGLNIQYF

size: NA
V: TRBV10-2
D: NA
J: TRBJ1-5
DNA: TGCGCCAGCAGTCGCGCAGGGAGCCCCAATCAGCCCCAGCATTTT
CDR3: CASSRAGSPNQPQHF

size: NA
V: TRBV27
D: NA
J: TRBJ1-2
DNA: TGTGCCAGTTCCTCAGCAGGGGACCCTCCGAGAGGCTACACCTTC
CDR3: CASSSAGDPPRGYTF

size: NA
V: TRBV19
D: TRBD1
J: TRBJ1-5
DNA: TGTGCCAGTAGTATGGCGACAGGGTCCCAGCATTTT
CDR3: CASSMATGSQHF

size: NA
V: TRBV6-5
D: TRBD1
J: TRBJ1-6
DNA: TGTGCCAGCAGGGCCTCAGGGGGAGATTCACCCCTCCACTTT
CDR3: CASRASGGDSPLHF

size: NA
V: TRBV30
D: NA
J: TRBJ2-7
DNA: TGTGCCTGGAGTGCCCCCGGCGCCCCGGAGCACGAGCAGTACTTC
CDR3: CAWSAPGAPEHEQYF

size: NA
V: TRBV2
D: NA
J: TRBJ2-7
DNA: TGTGCCAGCAGTGCGGGACCCCCCGCCTACGAGCAGTACTTC
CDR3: CASSAGPPAYEQYF

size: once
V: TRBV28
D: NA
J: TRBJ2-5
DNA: TGTGCCAGCAGTTTATCGGTCGGCGGGAAAGAGACCCAGTACTTC
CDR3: CASSLSVGGKETQYF

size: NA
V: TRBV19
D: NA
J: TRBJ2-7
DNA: TGTGCCAGTAGTGCCCAAGGGGGTAAAAGGGACGAGCAGTACTTC
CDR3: CASSAQGGKRDEQYF

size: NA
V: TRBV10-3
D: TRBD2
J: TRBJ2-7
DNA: TGTGCCACCGGGACTAGCGGGAGGGCCAGCTACGAGCAGTACTTC
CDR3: CATGTSGRASYEQYF

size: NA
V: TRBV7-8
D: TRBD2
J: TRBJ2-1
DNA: TGTGCCAGCAGGCCTGGGGCTAGCGGGGGGGCCTATGAGCAGTTCTTC
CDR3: CASRPGASGGAYEQFF

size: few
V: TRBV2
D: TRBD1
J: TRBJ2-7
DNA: TGTGCCAGCGTTCTGACAGGGGGTGAGCAGTACTTC
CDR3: CASVLTGGEQYF

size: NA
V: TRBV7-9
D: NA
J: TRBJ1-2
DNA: TGTGCCAGCAGCTCAGGTTTCGGGGGTAATGTTGCTGGCTACACCTTC
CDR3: CASSSGFGGNVAGYTF

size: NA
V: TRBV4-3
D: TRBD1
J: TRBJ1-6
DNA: TGCGCCAGCAGCCAAGAGGACAGGGCGAATTCACCCCTCCACTTT
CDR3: CASSQEDRANSPLHF

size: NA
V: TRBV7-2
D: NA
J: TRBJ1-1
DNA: TGTGCCAGCAGCCCCGGCGCGGCGAACACTGAAGCTTTCTTT
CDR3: CASSPGAANTEAFF

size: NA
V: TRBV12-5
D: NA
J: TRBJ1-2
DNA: TGTGCTAGTGGTTTGTCCGAAAGGGTGAGCTACACCTTC
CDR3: CASGLSERVSYTF

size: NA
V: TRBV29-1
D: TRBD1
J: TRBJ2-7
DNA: TGCAGCGTTGATCGGGTACAGGGGGCTTCCTACGAGCAGTACTTC
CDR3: CSVDRVQGASYEQYF

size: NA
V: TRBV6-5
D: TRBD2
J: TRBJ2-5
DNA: TGTGCCAGCACTAGCGGAGGAGCGGCCCAGTACTTC
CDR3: CASTSGGAAQYF

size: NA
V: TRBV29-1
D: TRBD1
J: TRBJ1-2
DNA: TGCAGCGTGGGACAGAGGGGTTATGGCTACACCTTC
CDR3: CSVGQRGYGYTF

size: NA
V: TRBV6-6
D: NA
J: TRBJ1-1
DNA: TGTGCCAGCAGTTACTCGGAAAGGGTGAACACTGAAGCTTTCTTT
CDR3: CASSYSERVNTEAFF

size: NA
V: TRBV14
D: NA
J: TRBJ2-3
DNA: TGTGCCAGCAGCCAAAGGGCGGATACGCAGTATTTT
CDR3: CASSQRADTQYF

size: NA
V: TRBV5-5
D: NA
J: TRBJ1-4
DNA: TGTGCCAGCAGCCTGGGTTCCAATGAAAAACTGTTTTTT
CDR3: CASSLGSNEKLFF

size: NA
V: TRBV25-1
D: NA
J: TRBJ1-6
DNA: TGTGCCAGCACCCGACAGGAAGGTTCACCCCTCCACTTT
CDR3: CASTRQEGSPLHF

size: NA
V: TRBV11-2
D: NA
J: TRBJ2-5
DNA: TGTGCCAGCAGCCCCGGACAGAGAGAGACCCAGTACTTC
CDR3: CASSPGQRETQYF

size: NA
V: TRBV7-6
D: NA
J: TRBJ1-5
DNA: TGTGCCAGCAACGGAGGGGGTCGTGATCAGCCCCAGCATTTT
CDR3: CASNGGGRDQPQHF

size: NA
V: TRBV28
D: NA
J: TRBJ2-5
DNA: TGTGCCAGCAGTTCCTCGGATGGAATTTTAATCGGTGAGACCCAGTACTTC
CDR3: CASSSSDGILIGETQYF

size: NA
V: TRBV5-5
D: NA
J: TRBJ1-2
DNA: TGTGCCAGCAGCTTGGCGGGTGGCTACACCTTC
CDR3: CASSLAGGYTF

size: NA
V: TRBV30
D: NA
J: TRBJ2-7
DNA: TGTGCCTGGAGTCAGAGGAATCGACGCGACGAGCAGTACTTC
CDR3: CAWSQRNRRDEQYF

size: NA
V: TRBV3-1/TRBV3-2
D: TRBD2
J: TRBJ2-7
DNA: TGTGCCAGCAGCCTGGGACTAGCGGGCACCACACCCTACGAGCAGTACTTC
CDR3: CASSLGLAGTTPYEQYF

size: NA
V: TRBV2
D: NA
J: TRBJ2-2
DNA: TGTGCCAGCAGTCCCCAAGGGAAGGACACCGGGGAGCTGTTTTTT
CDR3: CASSPQGKDTGELFF

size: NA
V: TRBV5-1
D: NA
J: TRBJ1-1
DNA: TGCGCCAGCAGCCCCATGTGGGGAGGAACTGAAGCTTTCTTT
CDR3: CASSPMWGGTEAFF

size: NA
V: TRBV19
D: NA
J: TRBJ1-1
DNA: TGTGCCAGTAGTATAACGGCGGTCTTCGGGACTGAAGCTTTCTTT
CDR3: CASSITAVFGTEAFF

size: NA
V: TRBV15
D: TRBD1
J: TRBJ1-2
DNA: TGTGCCACCAGCACGCCCAGGGGGAGCTACACCTTC
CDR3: CATSTPRGSYTF

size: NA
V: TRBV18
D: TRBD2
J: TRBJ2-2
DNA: TGTGCCAGCTCACGACTAGCGGGAGGAGATTACACCGGGGAGCTGTTTTTT
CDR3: CASSRLAGGDYTGELFF

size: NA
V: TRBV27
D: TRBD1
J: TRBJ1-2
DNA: TGTGCCAGCAGTTCGTGGGACAGGCCAAATGGCTACACCTTC
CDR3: CASSSWDRPNGYTF

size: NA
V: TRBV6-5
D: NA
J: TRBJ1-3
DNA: TGTGCCAGTAAGAACCCGGTGGACACCATATATTTT
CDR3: CASKNPVDTIYF

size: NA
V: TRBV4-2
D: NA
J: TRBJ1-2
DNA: TGTGCCAGCAGCCGACCTGGGACTGATGGACGGGGCTACACCTTC
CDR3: CASSRPGTDGRGYTF

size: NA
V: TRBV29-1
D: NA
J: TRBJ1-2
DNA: TGCAGCGTCCTGACCCCGGACGGCAACTATGGCTACACCTTC
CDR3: CSVLTPDGNYGYTF

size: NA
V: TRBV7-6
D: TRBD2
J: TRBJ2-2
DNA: TGTGCCAGCAGCCCTAGACTAGCGGGAGGGCTCGACGTCACCGGGGAGCTGTTTTTT
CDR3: CASSPRLAGGLDVTGELFF

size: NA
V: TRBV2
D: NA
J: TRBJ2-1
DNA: TGTGCCAGCAGCGAAGAAGGGCTCGGCTCCTACAATGAGCAGTTCTTC
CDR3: CASSEEGLGSYNEQFF

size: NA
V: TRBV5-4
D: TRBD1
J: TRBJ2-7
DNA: TGTGCCAGCAGCTTGGGGGGGGCAGGGGGCGAGTACGAGCAGTACTTC
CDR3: CASSLGGAGGEYEQYF

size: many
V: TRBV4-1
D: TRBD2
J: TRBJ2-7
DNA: TGCGCCAGCAGCCAAGATAGCGGGTCGGGCTCCTACGAGCAGTACTTC
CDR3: CASSQDSGSGSYEQYF

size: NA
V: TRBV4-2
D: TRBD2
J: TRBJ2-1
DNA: TGTGCCAGCAGCCAGAGACTAGCGGGGATATCCTACAATGAGCAGTTCTTC
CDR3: CASSQRLAGISYNEQFF

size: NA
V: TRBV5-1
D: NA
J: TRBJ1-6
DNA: TGCGCCAGCAGCTTGAGGTTAAGTGGCGAGCGTTCACCCCTCCACTTT
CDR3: CASSLRLSGERSPLHF

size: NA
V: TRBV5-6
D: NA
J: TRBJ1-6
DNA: TGTGCCAGCAGCTCCGGGACCGGGGTTTCACCCCTCCACTTT
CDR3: CASSSGTGVSPLHF

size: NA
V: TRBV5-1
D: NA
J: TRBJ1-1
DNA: TGCGCCAGCAGCTTGGGGCCGAACACTGAAGCTTTCTTT
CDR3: CASSLGPNTEAFF

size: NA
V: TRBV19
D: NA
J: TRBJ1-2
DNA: TGTGCCAGTAGTATAGATCTCGAAACGATGGGGGGCTACACCTTC
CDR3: CASSIDLETMGGYTF

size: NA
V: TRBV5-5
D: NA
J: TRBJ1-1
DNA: TGTGCCAGCAGTCGAAGGGCCGACGTTAACACTGAAGCTTTCTTT
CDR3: CASSRRADVNTEAFF

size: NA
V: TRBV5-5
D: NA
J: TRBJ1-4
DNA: TGTGCCAGCAGCTACCTCTTACGCCCAAGAGGCTCGCCTCTTAATGAAAAACTGTTTTTT
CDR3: CASSYLLRPRGSPLNEKLFF

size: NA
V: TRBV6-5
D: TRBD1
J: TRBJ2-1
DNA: TGTGCCAGCAGAGATCGGGACAGATTCTACAATGAGCAGTTCTTC
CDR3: CASRDRDRFYNEQFF

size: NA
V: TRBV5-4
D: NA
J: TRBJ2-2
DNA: TGTGCCAGCCTCCCCGAACTCACGAACACCGGGGAGCTGTTTTTT
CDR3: CASLPELTNTGELFF